A selection of T cell receptor beta chains follows, all from one sample in a study of cytomegalovirus exposure and HLA in healthy donors. Assay: immunoSEQ multiplex PCR; the TCRdb copy retains only in-frame clones and omits some. The repertoire holds 160,000 or so clones, with 70% to 80% as singletons. The specimen sequenced was PBMCs. All receptors derive from a man aged 40-49 years in good health and CMV-seronegative. The CDR3 runs from the conserved cysteine through the conserved F or W. A D gene is named only where the DNA matches it firmly. The size of a clone is reported for some rows only, either as once, few or many, or as a class for expanded clones.

j_call clone_size d_call v_call cdr3_aa cdr3_nt
TRBJ2-7 NA TRBD2 TRBV6-4 CASSRLAGVGEQYF TGTGCCAGCAGTCGACTAGCGGGAGTCGGAGAGCAGTACTTC
TRBJ2-3 NA NA TRBV20-1 CSANRVSQYF TGCAGTGCTAACAGGGTTTCGCAGTATTTT
TRBJ2-4 few NA TRBV4-2 CASSQGFGETTSKNIQYF TGTGCCAGCAGCCAAGGTTTCGGGGAAACGACTTCCAAAAACATTCAGTACTTC
TRBJ2-3 NA TRBD2 TRBV10-3 CAISLEGSGRGTDTQYF TGTGCCATCAGCTTGGAGGGTAGCGGGAGGGGAACAGATACGCAGTATTTT
TRBJ2-5 NA NA TRBV5-1 CASSLGGVRQETQYF TGCGCCAGCAGCTTGGGAGGTGTGCGGCAAGAGACCCAGTACTTC
TRBJ1-2 NA TRBD1 TRBV6-1 CASTGDRGYYGYTF TGTGCCAGCACCGGAGACAGGGGGTACTATGGCTACACCTTC
TRBJ2-1 NA NA TRBV5-1 CATRTIATGNNEQFF TGCGCCACCCGTACCATAGCGACAGGAAACAATGAGCAGTTCTTC
TRBJ1-2 once TRBD1 TRBV4-3 CASSQATGDYGYTF TGCGCCAGCAGCCAAGCGACAGGGGACTATGGCTACACCTTC
TRBJ2-5 few TRBD1 TRBV11-2 CASSSPGTGAETQYF TGTGCCAGCAGCTCGCCCGGGACAGGGGCAGAGACCCAGTACTTC
TRBJ2-3 NA TRBD2 TRBV30 CAWSGGRAPDTQYF TGTGCCTGGAGCGGCGGGAGGGCCCCAGATACGCAGTATTTT
TRBJ2-7 NA NA TRBV6-8 CASSSRLPYEQYF TGTGCCAGCAGTTCTCGACTACCCTACGAGCAGTACTTC
TRBJ2-7 NA TRBD2 TRBV11-2 CASSLAGRSYEQYF TGTGCCAGCAGCCTAGCGGGTCGCTCCTACGAGCAGTACTTC
TRBJ2-1 NA NA TRBV21-1 CASSQGLAGVHEQFF TGTGCCAGCAGCCAGGGACTAGCGGGAGTGCATGAGCAGTTCTTC
TRBJ2-7 once NA TRBV15 CATSIWQGGEQYF TGTGCCACCAGCATTTGGCAGGGTGGCGAGCAGTACTTC
TRBJ2-1 NA TRBD2 TRBV5-4 CASSPGLAGDNEQFF TGTGCCAGCAGCCCCGGACTAGCGGGGGACAATGAGCAGTTCTTC
TRBJ2-7 few TRBD1 TRBV28 CASSPWDRDHEQYF TGTGCCAGCAGCCCATGGGACAGGGACCACGAGCAGTACTTC
TRBJ2-7 few NA TRBV6-5 CASTLGAPSYEQYF TGTGCCAGCACCCTGGGGGCCCCCAGCTACGAGCAGTACTTC
TRBJ1-1 NA NA TRBV19 CASSIPPRNTEAFF TGTGCCAGTAGTATACCCCCTAGGAACACTGAAGCTTTCTTT
TRBJ1-4 NA NA TRBV5-4 CASSPSQGFEKLFF TGTGCCAGCAGCCCTTCCCAGGGGTTCGAAAAACTGTTTTTT
TRBJ2-1 NA TRBD2 TRBV7-8 CASSLAGTSGRLGEQFF TGTGCCAGCAGCTTGGCCGGGACTAGCGGGAGACTTGGAGAGCAGTTCTTC
TRBJ1-5 NA NA TRBV5-1 CASSQGLDSNQPQHF TGCGCCAGCAGCCAGGGTCTGGATAGCAATCAGCCCCAGCATTTT
TRBJ2-1 few NA TRBV20-1 CSARAGLEQFF TGCAGTGCCCGCGCGGGGCTTGAGCAGTTCTTC
TRBJ2-1 NA NA TRBV5-1 CASSLMGGPNEQFF TGCGCCAGCAGCTTGATGGGGGGACCTAATGAGCAGTTCTTC
TRBJ2-1 NA TRBD2 TRBV9 CASSVAGGTSASRIGNEQFF TGTGCCAGCAGCGTAGCTGGGGGGACTAGCGCCTCCCGGATAGGCAATGAGCAGTTCTTC
TRBJ2-1 NA NA TRBV13 CASSFYRQIYNEQFF TGTGCCAGCAGCTTCTACCGACAGATATACAATGAGCAGTTCTTC
TRBJ2-7 NA TRBD1 TRBV15 CATSRVIRTGGYEQYF TGTGCCACCAGCAGAGTAATAAGGACAGGGGGATACGAGCAGTACTTC
TRBJ2-1 NA TRBD2 TRBV7-9 CSSSLGKVAGVYEQFF TGTTCCAGCAGCTTAGGCAAAGTAGCGGGAGTATATGAGCAGTTCTTC
TRBJ2-7 NA TRBD1 TRBV28 CASSLTTGDEQYF TGTGCCAGCAGTTTGACGACAGGGGACGAGCAGTACTTC
TRBJ2-1 once TRBD2 TRBV29-1 CSVAGGLAGEISYNEQFF TGCAGCGTTGCAGGGGGACTAGCGGGAGAAATCTCCTACAATGAGCAGTTCTTC
TRBJ2-3 NA TRBD2 TRBV11-2 CASSWGLASADTQYF TGTGCCAGCAGCTGGGGACTAGCATCGGCAGATACGCAGTATTTT
TRBJ1-2 NA NA TRBV6-5 CASTTTRNGYTF TGTGCCAGCACGACGACAAGGAATGGCTACACCTTC
TRBJ1-6 once TRBD1 TRBV4-3 CASRRDRSSYNSPLHF TGCGCCAGCAGGCGGGACAGGAGCTCCTATAATTCACCCCTCCACTTT
TRBJ2-3 once TRBD1 TRBV4-1 CASSQGQGVGTQYF TGCGCCAGCAGCCAAGGACAGGGAGTGGGGACGCAGTATTTT
TRBJ2-7 NA NA TRBV15 CATSIERGSYEQYF TGTGCCACCAGCATTGAACGGGGTTCCTACGAGCAGTACTTC
TRBJ2-4 few NA TRBV7-8 CASSLVGQGQNIQYF TGTGCCAGCAGCTTAGTTGGGCAGGGGCAAAACATTCAGTACTTC
TRBJ2-5 NA TRBD2 TRBV5-8 CASSLGLGETQYF TGTGCCAGCAGCCTCGGACTAGGAGAGACCCAGTACTTC
TRBJ1-1 NA NA TRBV28 CASSFHRVNTEAFF TGTGCCAGCAGTTTCCACAGGGTGAACACTGAAGCTTTCTTT